This T cell receptor (beta chain) was sequenced during a study of shared clonotypes between healthy human individuals. General observations from the study: The low donor count limited represented genetic and exposure-history diversity. Of the naive CD4 clonotypes, roughly 5.5% were shared across four donors.

CD4+ cells yielded CD45RA+ naive and CD45RA-negative memory subsets. Of note for this clone: No antigen is known for it.

The germline V gene has CDR1 MGHDK and CDR2 SYGVNS. Germline trimming cut 3 bases from V and 5 bases from J; bases unmatched to any gene: 4. The CDR3 runs 15 residues. Some clones are missing from TCRdb's copy, which holds only in-frame ones; the method was immunoSEQ multiplex PCR. This sample carries 1,400,000 or so clones, 97% to 99% of them seen once, and the ten largest clones take approximately 0.38%. The receptor was isolated from a man aged 25 to 45 in good health. J is TRBJ2-7 and V is TRBV25-1; 13 bases agree with TRBD2. The sample taken for sequencing was naive CD4+ T cells sorted from blood. Subset: CD45RA+ positively selected. The CDR3: CASSDTSGRADEQYF. The CDR3 coding sequence is TGTGCCAGCAGTGACACTAGCGGGAGGGCCGACGAGCAGTACTTC.